Presented here are 29 T cell receptor beta chains from one specimen sequenced in a study of blood T cell repertoires in COVID-19 (dated by TCRdb to 2020 to 2021). The library was built by means of the immunoSEQ multiplex PCR assay. Not all clones reach the TCRdb copy of this immuneACCESS table, which keeps in-frame sequences only. Checked studies attribute under half of the gap to unresolved V genes and leave the rest unexplained. In this sample the table shows nearly 65,000 clones, 84% of which occur a single time. The ten biggest clones cover 10% to 15% of the sample. The sample comprised peripheral blood. These receptors all stem from a human donor in a cohort sampled during active COVID-19.

The genes are TRBV29-1 and TRBJ2-7, with 11 bases that match TRBD2. Germline trimming cut 3 bases from V and 2 bases from J; bases unmatched to any gene: 3. From germline, CDR1 is SQVTM and CDR2 ANQGSEA. The CDR3 is made up of 14 amino acids. The CDR3 is CSVDLAGGTYEQYF. The CDR3, as DNA: TGCAGCGTTGATCTAGCGGGGGGCACCTACGAGCAGTACTTC.

This chain uses TRBV4-1 with TRBJ1-5; no definite D call. Deletions cut 0 bases from V and 6 bases from J, with 6 bases between. Per germline, CDR1 MGHRA and CDR2 YSYEKL. The CDR3 contains 13 residues. Here the CDR3 reads CASSQDLSQPQHF. CDR3 DNA: TGCGCCAGCAGCCAAGATCTTTCTCAGCCCCAGCATTTT.

This sequence joins TRBV5-6 and TRBJ2-2, with 9 bases lining up with TRBD2. This CDR3 contains 14 residues. J gave up 6 bases and V 4 bases, and 4 bases lay outside the gene matches. The germline gives CDR1 SGHDT, CDR2 YYEEEE. The CDR3 protein is CASSPSSGAGELFF. CDR3 in DNA: TGTGCCAGCAGCCCGTCTAGCGGGGCCGGGGAGCTGTTTTTT.

The gene calls are TRBV28 and TRBJ1-1, with a tentative D call TRBD1 (6 bases). CDR3 size: 14 residues. CDR1 MDHEN and CDR2 SYDVKM come from the germline V gene. V lost 6 bases to trimming and J lost 1 base, with 12 bases between them. CDR3 loop: CASRGGTQNTEAFF. CDR3 sequence (DNA): TGTGCCAGCAGAGGTGGGACACAGAACACTGAAGCTTTCTTT. Together with reference TRBV28 and TRBJ1-1, the CDR3 gives the full variable domain: DVKVTQSSRYLVKRTGEKVFLECVQDMDHENMFWYRQDPGLGLRLIYFSYDVKMKEKGDIPEGYSVSREKKERFSLILESASTNQTSMYLCASRGGTQNTEAFFGQGTRLTVV.

This clone was recorded once. The CDR3 spells CASSWEGAKNIQYF. The CDR3 coding sequence is TGTGCCAGCAGCTGGGAGGGAGCCAAAAACATTCAGTACTTC. This chain links TRBV7-8 with TRBJ2-4; 7 bases align to TRBD2. The V gene end was trimmed by 4 bases and the J gene end by 0 bases; junction bases not matched to a gene: 0. Germline loops: CDR1 SGHVS, CDR2 FQNEAQ. This CDR3 has 14 residues.

The V call is TRBV9, the J call TRBJ2-1; 7 positions agree with TRBD2. The J segment lost 10 bases and the V segment lost 7 bases, leaving 11 bases of the junction unmatched. CDR3 length: 13 residues. Germline CDR1 SGDLS, CDR2 YYNGEE. CDR3 protein: CASGLTLGGEQFF. The CDR3, as DNA: TGTGCCAGCGGCCTAACACTGGGGGGGGAGCAGTTCTTC.

The chain is built from TRBV5-6 and TRBJ1-2; 10 bases are shared with TRBD1. This CDR3 is 16 amino acids long. With V trimmed by 1 base and J by 2 bases, 5 bases remained unmatched. From germline, CDR1 is SGHDT and CDR2 YYEEEE. The CDR3 reads CASSLYGTGANYGYTF. In DNA form, the CDR3 reads TGTGCCAGCAGCTTGTATGGGACAGGGGCCAACTATGGCTACACCTTC.

The gene calls are TRBV7-2 and TRBJ2-2, with 9 bases aligning to TRBD2. CDR3 length: 16 amino acids. From germline, CDR1 is SGHTA and CDR2 FQGNSA. V lost 4 bases to trimming and J lost 6 bases; unmatched junction nucleotides: 9. In nucleotides, the CDR3 is TGTGCCAGCAGCTCGAAGGTCTCTAGCGGGGCCGGGGAGCTGTTTTTT. Its translation: CASSSKVSSGAGELFF. Supplemented by reference TRBV7-2 and TRBJ2-2, the full variable domain reads GAGVSQSPSNKVTEKGKDVELRCDPISGHTALYWYRQSLGQGLEFLIYFQGNSAPDKSGLPSDRFSAERTGGSVSTLTIQRTQQEDSAVYLCASSSKVSSGAGELFFGEGSRLTVL.

The V gene is TRBV27, the J gene TRBJ2-3, with D perhaps TRBD2 (6 bases). This CDR3 has 17 amino acids. Germline CDR1 is MNHEY and CDR2 is SMNVEV (reference sequence). V lost 5 bases, J lost 5 bases, and 23 bases lay in between. The CDR3 nucleotides read TGTGCCAGCAGTCTCTCCCCGGGGGAGTACTCGGGAGATACGCAGTATTTT. Encoded protein: CASSLSPGEYSGDTQYF.

This clone was counted a single time. J is TRBJ1-2 and V is TRBV5-6; the D is unclear. The CDR3 runs 11 residues. V gave up 3 bases and J gave up 8 bases, with 8 bases separating them. CDR1 is SGHDT and CDR2 is YYEEEE in the germline V gene. The chain's CDR3 is CASSSYGGYTF. CDR3 nucleotide sequence: TGTGCCAGCAGCTCGTATGGCGGCTACACCTTC.

The rearrangement uses TRBV4-1 and TRBJ2-7; the D gene is possibly TRBD2 (6 bases). The CDR3 sequence is 14 residues long. Germline values: CDR1 MGHRA, CDR2 YSYEKL. V gave up 5 bases and J gave up 4 bases, with 15 bases separating them. The CDR3 DNA is TGCGCCAGCAGCATTCGGGACTCCGTATACGAGCAGTACTTC. Translated, it gives CASSIRDSVYEQYF.

The V call is TRBV11-1, the J call TRBJ1-1; 7 bases map to TRBD1. Looked up from germline, CDR1 is SGHAT and CDR2 is FQDESV (reference sequence). CDR3 length: 16 residues. With V trimmed by 2 bases and J by 0 bases, 6 bases remained unmatched. The CDR3 DNA reads TGTGCCAGCAGCTTAAACGGACAGGCCCTGAACACTGAAGCTTTCTTT. Its protein product is CASSLNGQALNTEAFF.

V gene TRBV10-1 combines with J gene TRBJ2-5; D unclear. Germline V gene data show CDR1 as WNHNN and CDR2 as SYGVQD (reference sequence). V lost 6 bases, J lost 1 base, and 6 bases lay in between. This CDR3 comprises 12 residues. CDR3 loop: CASRTSQETQYF. The CDR3 region has the DNA TGCGCCAGCAGGACTTCCCAAGAGACCCAGTACTTC.

This chain connects TRBV6-5 to TRBJ2-6; a weak D match, TRBD2 (5 bases). The CDR3 spans 15 residues. Trimming removed 7 bases at V and 1 base at J, with 11 bases between. CDR1 MNHEY and CDR2 SVGAGI come from the germline V gene. CDR3 sequence reads: CASTLRVSGANVLTF. CDR3 DNA sequence: TGTGCCAGCACCCTGAGGGTGTCTGGGGCCAACGTCCTGACTTTC.

This chain connects TRBV5-5 to TRBJ1-5; D not resolved. V was clipped by 1 base and J by 7 bases, with 12 bases between them. The CDR3 length is 14 residues. Germline assignment: CDR1 SGHKS and CDR2 YYEKEE (reference sequence). The CDR3 is CASSLFVGSQPQHF. The CDR3 nucleotides read TGTGCCAGCAGCTTGTTTGTAGGGAGCCAGCCCCAGCATTTT.

This sequence joins TRBV6-5 and TRBJ1-2, with no clear D. CDR3 length equals 13 residues. Germline values: CDR1 MNHEY, CDR2 SVGAGI. Trimming took off 5 bases at V and 4 bases at J, with 11 bases between the two ends. CDR3 sequence: CASSRQDSYGYTF. The DNA of the CDR3 is TGTGCCAGCAGTCGTCAAGACTCCTATGGCTACACCTTC.

The V call is TRBV5-4, the J call TRBJ1-2, with TRBD1 as a possible D gene (5 bases). Germline V gene data show CDR1 as SGHNT and CDR2 as YYREEE (reference sequence). The CDR3 runs 14 residues. V dropped 5 bases and J dropped 0 bases, with 11 bases sitting between them. The CDR3 DNA reads TGTGCCAGCAGGTGGGGGGGGACTAACTATGGCTACACCTTC. Translated: CASRWGGTNYGYTF.

This chain links TRBV28 with TRBJ1-6, with 8 nucleotides matching TRBD1. The germline V gene has CDR1 MDHEN and CDR2 SYDVKM. J lost 8 bases, V lost 5 bases, and 8 bases had no gene match. The CDR3 contains 15 residues. The DNA for the CDR3 is TGTGCCAGCAGTCACCAGGGGGCCGGCGATTCACCCCTCCACTTT. Its translation: CASSHQGAGDSPLHF.

V gene TRBV5-4 combines with J gene TRBJ2-7; D might be TRBD1 (5 bases). The V gene lost 0 bases and the J gene lost 1 base, with 8 bases spanning the gap. Germline CDR1 SGHNT, CDR2 YYREEE (reference sequence). The CDR3 length is 14 residues. CDR3 sequence: CASSLEQESYEQYF. The CDR3 DNA reads as TGTGCCAGCAGCTTGGAACAGGAATCCTACGAGCAGTACTTC.

The chain joins TRBV30 to TRBJ1-1; TRBD1 matches at 7 bases. J gave up 7 bases and V 6 bases, and 8 bases lay outside the gene matches. From germline, CDR1 is GTSNPN and CDR2 SVGIG (reference sequence). The CDR3 extends over 12 amino acids. In DNA, the CDR3 is TGTGCCTGCAAGACAGGGATCCGTGAAGCTTTCTTT. Protein: CACKTGIREAFF.

The chain links TRBV19 to TRBJ1-2; D ambiguous. Trimming removed 5 bases at V and 5 bases at J, with 9 bases between. CDR3 length: 12 amino acids. Germline loops: CDR1 LNHDA, CDR2 SQIVND (reference sequence). The CDR3 DNA sequence: TGTGCCAGTAGTCACGGTAGTTATGGCTACACCTTC. Translation: CASSHGSYGYTF.

This chain connects TRBV9 to TRBJ2-1; maybe TRBD2 (5 bases). Germline CDR1 reads SGDLS; CDR2 reads YYNGEE. V was clipped by 2 bases and J by 10 bases, with 16 bases between them. There are 14 residues in the CDR3. The CDR3 bases are TGTGCCAGCAGCGTGGGGATGCAAGCGGCAGAGCAGTTCTTC. It codes for CASSVGMQAAEQFF.

The chain combines TRBV12-3 or TRBV12-4 with TRBJ1-5; the D is unclear. This CDR3 is built from 13 residues. Deletions cut 6 bases from V and 11 bases from J, with 17 bases between. CDR3 sequence: CASSEPRRGTQHF. The CDR3 DNA is TGTGCCAGCAGCGAACCGCGCCGAGGGACCCAGCATTTT.

The chain employs TRBV7-8 and TRBJ1-5; D is ambiguous. This CDR3 has 15 amino acids. Germline V gene sequence: CDR1 SGHVS, CDR2 FQNEAQ. Trimming stripped 1 base from V and 0 bases from J, with 7 bases between. CDR3 region: CASSLVPSSNQPQHF. Written as DNA, the CDR3 is TGTGCCAGCAGCTTAGTCCCCAGTAGCAATCAGCCCCAGCATTTT.

The chain couples TRBV5-8 to TRBJ1-1; 12 bases are a match to TRBD1. CDR3 length: 15 amino acids. CDR1 and CDR2 from the germline V gene are SGHTS and YDEGEE. Germline trimming cut 7 bases from V and 6 bases from J; bases unmatched to any gene: 10. CDR3 sequence reads: CASSIEGQGAAEAFF. The CDR3 nucleotides read TGTGCCAGCTCCATAGAGGGACAGGGGGCAGCTGAAGCTTTCTTT.

V usage is TRBV9 and J usage is TRBJ2-1; tentatively, D is TRBD1 (6 bases). V lost 3 bases and J lost 7, with 11 bases in between. From germline, CDR1 is SGDLS and CDR2 YYNGEE. The CDR3 spans 13 residues. CDR3 protein: CASSGGGGNEQFF. The CDR3 coding sequence is TGTGCCAGCAGCGGAGGGGGTGGAAATGAGCAGTTCTTC.

This chain links TRBV15 with TRBJ2-7; D gene unclear. Between the trimmed V and J ends, which lost 0 bases and 6 bases, there was a span of 9 bases. The germline gives CDR1 LNHNV, CDR2 YYDKDF (reference sequence). CDR3 length: 13 residues. The CDR3 is CATSRDRTGEQYF. CDR3 nucleotides: TGTGCCACCAGCAGAGATCGTACCGGCGAGCAGTACTTC.

The V call is TRBV4-1, the J call TRBJ2-7, with D perhaps TRBD1 (6 bases). The germline V gene encodes CDR1 MGHRA and CDR2 YSYEKL. The CDR3 length is 13 residues. The V gene lost 5 bases and the J gene lost 3 bases, with 11 bases spanning the gap. The CDR3 nucleotides are TGCGCCAGCAGCTGGACAGTTGTCTACGAGCAGTACTTC. Translated: CASSWTVVYEQYF.

The chain has TRBV6-1 and TRBJ2-7; 9 bases fit TRBD2. CDR3 length: 15 amino acids. Germline CDR1 and CDR2: MNHNS and SASEGT. V was clipped by 1 base and J by 2 bases; unmatched bases: 3. The CDR3 nucleotides are TGTGCCAGCAGTGAAGGTAGCGGGGGCCCCTACGAGCAGTACTTC. This sequence encodes CASSEGSGGPYEQYF.